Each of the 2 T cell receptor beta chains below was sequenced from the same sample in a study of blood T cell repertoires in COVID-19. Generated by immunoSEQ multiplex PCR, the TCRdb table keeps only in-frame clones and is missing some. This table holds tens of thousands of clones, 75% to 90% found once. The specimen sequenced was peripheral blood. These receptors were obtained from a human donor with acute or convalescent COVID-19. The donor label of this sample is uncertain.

CDR3 in amino acids: CASSIWGVNEKLFF. CDR3 bases: TGTGCCAGTAGTATATGGGGAGTTAATGAAAAACTGTTTTTT. The chain employs TRBV19 and TRBJ1-4, with no clear D. Germline-derived CDR1 and CDR2 are LNHDA and SQIVND (reference sequence). Deletions cut 2 bases from V and 4 bases from J, with 8 bases between. This CDR3 is built from 14 residues.

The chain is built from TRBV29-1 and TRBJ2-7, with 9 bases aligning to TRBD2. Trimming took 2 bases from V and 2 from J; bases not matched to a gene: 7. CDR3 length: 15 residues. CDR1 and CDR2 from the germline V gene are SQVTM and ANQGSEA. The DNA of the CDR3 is TGCAGCGTTGAAATACTAGCGGGCTTTACCTACGAGCAGTACTTC. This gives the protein CSVEILAGFTYEQYF.